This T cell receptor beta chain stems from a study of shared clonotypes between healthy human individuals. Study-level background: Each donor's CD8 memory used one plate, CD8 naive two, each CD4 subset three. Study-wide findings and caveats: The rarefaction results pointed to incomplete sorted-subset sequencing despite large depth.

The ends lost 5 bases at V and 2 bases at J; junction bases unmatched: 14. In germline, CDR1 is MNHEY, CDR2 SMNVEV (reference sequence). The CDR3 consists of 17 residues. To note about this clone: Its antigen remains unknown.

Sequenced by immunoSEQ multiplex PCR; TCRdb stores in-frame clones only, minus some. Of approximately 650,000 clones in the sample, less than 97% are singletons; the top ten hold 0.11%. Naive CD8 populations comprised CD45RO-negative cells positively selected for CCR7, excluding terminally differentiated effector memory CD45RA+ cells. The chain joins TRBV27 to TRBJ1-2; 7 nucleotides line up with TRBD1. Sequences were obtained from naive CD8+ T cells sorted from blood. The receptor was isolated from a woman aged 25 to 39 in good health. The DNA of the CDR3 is TGTGCCAGCAGTATCGGACAGGAAGGAATCCTGAACTATGGCTACACCTTC. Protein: CASSIGQEGILNYGYTF.